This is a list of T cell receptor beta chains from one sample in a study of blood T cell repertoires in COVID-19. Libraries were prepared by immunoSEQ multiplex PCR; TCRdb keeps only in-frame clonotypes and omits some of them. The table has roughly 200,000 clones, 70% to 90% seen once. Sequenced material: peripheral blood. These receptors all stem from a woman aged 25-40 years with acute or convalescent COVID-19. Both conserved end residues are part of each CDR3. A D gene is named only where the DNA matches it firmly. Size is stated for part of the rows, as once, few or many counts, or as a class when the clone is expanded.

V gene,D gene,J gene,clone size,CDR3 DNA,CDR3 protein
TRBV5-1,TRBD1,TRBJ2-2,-,TGCGCCAGCAGCTTGGGGGACAGCCACCTGGGAACCGGGGAGCTGTTTTTT,CASSLGDSHLGTGELFF
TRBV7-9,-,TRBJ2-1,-,TGTGCCACCAGGGACTTAGGGTACAATGAGCAGTTCTTC,CATRDLGYNEQFF
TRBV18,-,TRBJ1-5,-,TGTGCCAGCTCACCACAAGGAGATCAGCCCCAGCATTTT,CASSPQGDQPQHF
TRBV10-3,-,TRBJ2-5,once,TGTGCCACCTTTGCAGGGGCGGGCGGCGAGACCCAGTACTTC,CATFAGAGGETQYF
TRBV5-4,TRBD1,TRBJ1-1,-,TGTGCCAGCAGTCGGGACAGGGTCATGAACACTGAAGCTTTCTTT,CASSRDRVMNTEAFF
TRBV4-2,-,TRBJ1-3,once,TGTGCCAGCAGCCAAGAATTAGGTCTGGGGGCTTCTGGAAACACCATATATTTT,CASSQELGLGASGNTIYF
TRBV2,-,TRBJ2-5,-,TGTGCCAGCAGTCCACGGGAGCGAGAGACCCAGTACTTC,CASSPRERETQYF
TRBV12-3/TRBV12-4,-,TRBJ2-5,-,TGTGCCAGCCTCGCACAGGTCCAAGAGACCCAGTACTTC,CASLAQVQETQYF
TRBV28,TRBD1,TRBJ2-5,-,TGTGCCAGCAGGCTACAGGGGCCCTTGGAGACCCAGTACTTC,CASRLQGPLETQYF
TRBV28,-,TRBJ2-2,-,TGTGCCAGCAGTTTATCAGGGGGGACCGGGGAGCTGTTTTTT,CASSLSGGTGELFF
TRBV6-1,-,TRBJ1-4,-,TGTGCCAGCAGTGAATGGGAGCGAAGGCCTAATGAAAAACTGTTTTTT,CASSEWERRPNEKLFF
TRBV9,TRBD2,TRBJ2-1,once,TGTGCCAGCAGCGCCACTTCTTCGGGGGCGGGAGGGTACAATGAGCAGTTCTTC,CASSATSSGAGGYNEQFF
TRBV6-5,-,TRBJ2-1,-,TGTGCAACCAGGGTAGCGGTTGATGAGCAGTTCTTC,CATRVAVDEQFF
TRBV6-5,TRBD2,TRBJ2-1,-,TGTGCCAGCAGTTCCCCGCCTAGCGGGAAGAATGAGCAGTTCTTC,CASSSPPSGKNEQFF
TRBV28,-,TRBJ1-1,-,TGTGCCAGCAGCCCTCCGGGGTTAGACTCTGAAGCTTTCTTT,CASSPPGLDSEAFF
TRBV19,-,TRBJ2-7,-,TGTGCCAGTAGTTCGGGACTTCTCGGGGACGAGCAGTACTTC,CASSSGLLGDEQYF
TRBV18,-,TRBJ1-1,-,TGTGCCAGCTCATCGCTCCGGGACACTGAAGCTTTCTTT,CASSSLRDTEAFF
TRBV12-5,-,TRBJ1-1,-,TGTGCTAGTGGTGTAGAAACGAACACTGAAGCTTTCTTT,CASGVETNTEAFF
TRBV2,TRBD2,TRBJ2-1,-,TGTGCCAGCAGTTCGGGACTAGGGAATCCGAGCTCCTACAATGAGCAGTTCTTC,CASSSGLGNPSSYNEQFF
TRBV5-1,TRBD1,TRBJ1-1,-,TGCGCCAGCAGCGCGTGGGATTCGGGACAGCGTCCAGCTTTCTTT,CASSAWDSGQRPAFF
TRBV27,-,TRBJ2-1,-,TGTGCCAGCAGCCTACTCCTGAGCTCCTACAATGAGCAGTTCTTC,CASSLLLSSYNEQFF
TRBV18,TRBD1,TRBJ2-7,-,TGTGCCAGCTCACCACAACCAGGGACAGGGCGCTACGAGCAGTACTTC,CASSPQPGTGRYEQYF
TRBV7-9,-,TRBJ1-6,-,TGTGCCAGCGGGCCTTCCTATAATTCACCCCTCCACTTT,CASGPSYNSPLHF
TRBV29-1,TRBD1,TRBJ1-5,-,TGCAGCGTAGGGACAGGGGATGCGCCCCAGCATTTT,CSVGTGDAPQHF
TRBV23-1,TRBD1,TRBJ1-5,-,TGCGCCAGCAGTCAATCGGAGGGGGCAATTAAGCCCCAGCATTTT,CASSQSEGAIKPQHF
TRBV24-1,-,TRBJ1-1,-,TGTGCCACCAGTGATTGGACTCACACTGAAGCTTTCTTT,CATSDWTHTEAFF
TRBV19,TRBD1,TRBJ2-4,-,TGTGCCAGTAGCCCGACAGGGATACTAAACATTCAGTACTTC,CASSPTGILNIQYF
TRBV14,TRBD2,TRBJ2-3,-,TGTGCCAGCAGCGGGCGAGGTCGGGAGGATGGAGCAGATACGCAGTATTTT,CASSGRGREDGADTQYF
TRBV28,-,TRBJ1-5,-,TGTGCCAGCAGGGAGAGCAATCAGCCCCAGCATTTT,CASRESNQPQHF
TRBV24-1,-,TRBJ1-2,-,TGTGCCACCAGTGATCCCACGGGGGGGGCCTATGGCTACACCTTC,CATSDPTGGAYGYTF
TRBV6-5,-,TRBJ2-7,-,TGTGCCAGCAGTTCTTATTACGAGCAGTACTTC,CASSSYYEQYF
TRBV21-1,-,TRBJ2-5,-,TGTGCCATGGGACAGGGGCGAGAGACCCAGTACTTC,CAMGQGRETQYF
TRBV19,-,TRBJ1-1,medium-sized,TGTGCCTCCCGAGGCAGGGAATTCACGGGCACTGAAGCTTTCTTT,CASRGREFTGTEAFF
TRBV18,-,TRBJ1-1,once,TGTGCCAGCTCACTCCAGGCTGGCACTGAAGCTTTCTTT,CASSLQAGTEAFF
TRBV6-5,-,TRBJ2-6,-,TGTGCCAGCGCCGGGTCCTCTGGGGCCAACGTCCTGACTTTC,CASAGSSGANVLTF
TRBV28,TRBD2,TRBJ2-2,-,TGTGCCGCATCGAAGGCCCCTAGCGGAAACGGGGAGCTGTTTTTT,CAASKAPSGNGELFF
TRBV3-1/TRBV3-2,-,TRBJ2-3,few,TGTGCCAGCAGCCAATTCTTTAAAGATACGCAGTATTTT,CASSQFFKDTQYF
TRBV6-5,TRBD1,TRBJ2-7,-,TGTGCCAGCAAATCGGGACAGACCTACGAGCAGTACTTC,CASKSGQTYEQYF
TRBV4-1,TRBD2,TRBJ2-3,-,TGCGCCAGCAGCCAAGTCGATATGGGACTAGCGGGAGGGCGGGAGTATTTT,CASSQVDMGLAGGREYF
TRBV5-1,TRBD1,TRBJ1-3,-,TGCGCCAGCAGGGTGCAGGGGGACGGAAACACCATATATTTT,CASRVQGDGNTIYF
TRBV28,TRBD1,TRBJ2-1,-,TGTGCCAGCGTGGGGACAGTGCTTAACAATGAGCAGTTCTTC,CASVGTVLNNEQFF
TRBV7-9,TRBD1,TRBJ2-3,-,TGTGCCAGCAGCTTAGGGGACAGGTACCCCGATACGCAGTATTTT,CASSLGDRYPDTQYF
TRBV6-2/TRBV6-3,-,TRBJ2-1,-,TGTGCCAGCAGCGATAGGGGGAGTGAGCAGTTCTTC,CASSDRGSEQFF
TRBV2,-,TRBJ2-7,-,TGTGCCAGCTTTGTAGTTCGCGAGCAGTACTTC,CASFVVREQYF
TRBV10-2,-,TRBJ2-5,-,TGCGCCAGCAGTGAGTCAGAAAGAGCCCAAGAGACCCAGTACTTC,CASSESERAQETQYF
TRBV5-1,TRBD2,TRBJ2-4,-,TGCGCCAGCAGCTTGGGACTAGCGGAAAACATTCAGTACTTC,CASSLGLAENIQYF